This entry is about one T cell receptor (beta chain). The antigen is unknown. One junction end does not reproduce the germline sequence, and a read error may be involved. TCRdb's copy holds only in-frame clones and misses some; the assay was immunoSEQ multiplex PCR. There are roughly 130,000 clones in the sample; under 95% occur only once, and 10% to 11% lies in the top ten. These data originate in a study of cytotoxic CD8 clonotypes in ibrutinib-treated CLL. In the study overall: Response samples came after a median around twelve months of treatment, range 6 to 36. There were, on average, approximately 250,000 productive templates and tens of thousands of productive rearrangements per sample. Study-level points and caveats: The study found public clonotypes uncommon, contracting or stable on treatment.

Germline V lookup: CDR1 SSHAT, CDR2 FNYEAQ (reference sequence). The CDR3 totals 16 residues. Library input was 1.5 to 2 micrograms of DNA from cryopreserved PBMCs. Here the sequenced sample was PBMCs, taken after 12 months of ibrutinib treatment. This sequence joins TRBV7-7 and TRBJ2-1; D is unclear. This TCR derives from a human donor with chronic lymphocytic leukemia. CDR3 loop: CASSLSATHTYDEQFF. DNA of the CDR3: TGTGCTAGCAGCTTATCGGCTACCCATACTTACGATGAGCAGTTCTTC.